This T cell receptor (beta chain) was recorded in a study of blood T cell repertoires in COVID-19 (dated by TCRdb to 2018 to 2020). At the level of the whole study: Collaborator samples came from the United States, Italy and Spain and covered acute and convalescent phases of COVID-19. The dataset comprised deeply sampled blood TCRbeta repertoires from subjects exposed to, actively infected with, or recovered from COVID-19. The prospective study material was composed of cDNA or gDNA derived from T cells, B-cell-depleted T cells, or PBMCs. The repertoires were released in a freely available public database intended as a resource for research on the immune response to SARS-CoV-2. Samples came from the ongoing ImmuneRACE study (first 160 participants) plus 1,254 subjects from 6 global collaborators. Where available, HLA class I and class II types were obtained from metadata supplied by the sample provider rather than from assay-based typing. The sample metadata nearly always contained a de-identified subject ID, COVID-19 status, age in years and sex.

What the work shows at the level of the full study, not this receptor alone: How much clinical and demographic metadata was included differed by source and by participant, and the metadata was provided uncurated.

Collaborating institutions collected whole blood in K2EDTA tubes following their own protocols. Collaborator samples were shipped for TCRbeta analysis as frozen whole blood, isolated PBMCs, or DNA extracted from either sample type. A remark on this clone: The antigen this receptor binds is unknown. The record has no base qualities; no much larger clone is one base away.

TCRbeta CDR3 regions were amplified from genomic DNA using the immunoSEQ Assay, a bias-controlled multiplex PCR. As for the original processing: The number of nucleated cells in each sample was estimated from the amplification of reference gene primers within the assay. To quantify the absolute abundance of each unique TCRbeta CDR3 rearrangement, sequence reads were collapsed and filtered. Productive Simpson clonality was computed per sample as the square root of Simpson's diversity index over productive rearrangements. TCRdb re-hosts the immuneACCESS table, in-frame sequences only. Its copies lack some clones; in the studies checked, an unresolved V gene accounts for under half of them, and the cause for the rest is not known. V and J calls and clone size are as listed in that table; D and trimming were resolved from the DNA. Counted in this sample were tens of thousands of clones; roughly 90% of them appeared once. Of the sample, 1.3% falls within the top ten clones.

CDR1 and CDR2 are read off the germline V gene as SGHTA and FQGNSA. Including the terminal cysteine and phenylalanine, the CDR3 comprises 17 residues. Only CDR3 DNA remains: 51 bases, in frame from the first base. V is pared back by 1 base and J by 0 bases, with 15 bases lying between the germline termini. Here the chain combines TRBV7-2 and TRBJ2-5; a tentative D match to TRBD2 spans 6 bases. The specimen sequenced was peripheral blood. The receptor was derived from an elderly woman with acute or convalescent COVID-19. The sequenced DNA is TGTGCCAGCAGCTTAGGCGACGGGAGACAGTACCAAGAGACCCAGTACTTC. This encodes CASSLGDGRQYQETQYF.